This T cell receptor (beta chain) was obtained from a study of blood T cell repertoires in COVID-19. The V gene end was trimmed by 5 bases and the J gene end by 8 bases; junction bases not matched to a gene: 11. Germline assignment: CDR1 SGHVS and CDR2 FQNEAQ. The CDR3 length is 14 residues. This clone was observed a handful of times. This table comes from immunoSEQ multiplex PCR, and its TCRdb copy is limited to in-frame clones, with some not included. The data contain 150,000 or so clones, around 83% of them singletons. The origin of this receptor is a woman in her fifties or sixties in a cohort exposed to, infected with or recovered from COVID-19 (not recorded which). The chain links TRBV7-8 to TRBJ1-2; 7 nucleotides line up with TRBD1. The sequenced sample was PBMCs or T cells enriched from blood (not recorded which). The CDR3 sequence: CASSPRGDFIGYTF. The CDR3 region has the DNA TGTGCCAGCAGCCCCAGGGGGGATTTCATCGGCTACACCTTC.